These 28 T cell receptor beta chains came from one sample sequenced in a study of T cell responses to AZD1222 COVID-19 vaccine. Sequenced by immunoSEQ multiplex PCR; TCRdb stores in-frame clones only, minus some. This table holds under 50,000 clones, about 90% found once. Sample: peripheral blood, taken 28 days after the second dose of the MenACWY control vaccine. The receptors were gathered from an adult who received the MenACWY meningococcal vaccine as a control.

This chain joins TRBV11-2 and TRBJ2-1; 12 positions match TRBD2. The V gene's germline CDR1 is SGHAT and CDR2 FQNNGV. J was trimmed by 4 bases and V by 5 bases; bases with no gene match: 3. CDR3 length equals 15 residues. The chain's CDR3 is CASSVGLAGYNEQFF. DNA of the CDR3: TGTGCCAGCAGCGTGGGACTAGCGGGTTACAATGAGCAGTTCTTC.

This CDR3 is CASSFTGYTEAFF. In nucleotides, the CDR3 is TGCGCCAGCAGCTTTACAGGCTACACTGAAGCTTTCTTT. V usage is TRBV5-1 and J usage is TRBJ1-1, with a weak D call TRBD1 (5 bases). Trimming shortened V by 2 bases and J by 3 bases, and 8 bases separated the two germline ends. This CDR3 has 13 amino acids. The V gene's germline CDR1 is SGHRS and CDR2 YFSETQ.

The genes are TRBV24-1 and TRBJ2-1; D might be TRBD2 (6 bases). Deletions cut 1 base from V and 7 bases from J, with 16 bases between. CDR3 length: 16 residues. Germline CDR1 is KGHDR and CDR2 is SFDVKD. For the CDR3, the DNA is TGTGCCACCAGTGATTTTAGCGGAAAGGCCCGAAATGAGCAGTTCTTC. Protein product: CATSDFSGKARNEQFF.

The chain couples TRBV6-2 or TRBV6-3 to TRBJ2-4; D possibly corresponds to TRBD1 (6 bases). In germline, CDR1 is MNHEY, CDR2 SVGEGT. Deletions cut 2 bases from V and 0 bases from J, with 17 bases between. This CDR3 has 18 residues. The CDR3 is CASSYPTGTSGAKNIQYF. CDR3 bases: TGTGCCAGCAGTTACCCCACCGGGACAAGCGGAGCCAAAAACATTCAGTACTTC.

The V gene is TRBV3-1 (or the pseudogene TRBV3-2), the J gene TRBJ2-7, with no clear D. The V and J ends lost 9 bases and 0 bases respectively, with 12 bases between them. Germline V CDR1 and CDR2: LGHDT, YNNKEL (reference sequence). This CDR3 has 13 residues. The CDR3 here is CASQGLRSYEQYF. CDR3 in DNA: TGTGCCAGTCAAGGATTGCGCTCCTACGAGCAGTACTTC.

CDR3 amino acids: CASRPGYGSNQPQHF. CDR3 coding DNA: TGCGCCAGCAGGCCAGGGTATGGTAGCAATCAGCCCCAGCATTTT. The V and J genes are TRBV5-1 and TRBJ1-5; D possibly corresponds to TRBD1 (5 bases). The germline CDR1 and CDR2 sequences are SGHRS and YFSETQ. CDR3 size: 15 residues. V gave up 5 bases and J gave up 0 bases, with 12 bases separating them. The variable domain in full, completed from reference TRBV5-1 and TRBJ1-5, reads KAGVTQTPRYLIKTRGQQVTLSCSPISGHRSVSWYQQTPGQGLQFLFEYFSETQRNKGNFPGRFSGRQFSNSRSEMNVSTLELGDSALYLCASRPGYGSNQPQHFGDGTRLSIL.

The V and J genes are TRBV7-9 and TRBJ2-3; 9 bases map to TRBD2. The CDR3 runs to 17 residues. Losses at the gene ends were 4 bases for V and 2 bases for J; bases not matched to a gene: 10. Germline-derived CDR1 and CDR2 are SEHNR and FQNEAQ (reference sequence). This CDR3 is CASSSGSGRPLTDTQYF. In nucleotides, the CDR3 is TGTGCCAGCAGCTCTGGGAGCGGGAGGCCCCTCACAGATACGCAGTATTTT.

The chain links TRBV5-4 to TRBJ2-1; 9 bases match TRBD1. The CDR3 runs 13 residues. V shed 4 bases and J 5 bases; nucleotides not matched to a gene: 1. The germline V gene has CDR1 SGHNT and CDR2 YYREEE (reference sequence). The CDR3 here is CASSRQGDNEQFF. CDR3 sequence (DNA): TGTGCCAGCAGCAGACAGGGGGACAATGAGCAGTTCTTC.

The V and J genes are TRBV19 and TRBJ2-7, with D perhaps given as TRBD1 or TRBD2 (6 bases each). V was pared by 2 bases and J by 5 bases, with 16 bases between. This CDR3 has 15 residues. The germline V gene encodes CDR1 LNHDA and CDR2 SQIVND (reference sequence). The CDR3 DNA follows: TGTGCCAGTAGTATAAAATCCGGGGGCACGGACGAGCAGTACTTC. Translating it yields CASSIKSGGTDEQYF.

J is TRBJ2-3 and V is TRBV3-1 (or the pseudogene TRBV3-2); the D call may be TRBD1 or TRBD2 (5 bases each). V dropped 5 bases and J dropped 5 bases, with 20 bases sitting between them. This CDR3 is 16 amino acids long. Germline V gene sequence: CDR1 LGHDT, CDR2 YNNKEL (reference sequence). This CDR3 reads CASSTRDVNSRDTQYF. CDR3 in DNA: TGTGCCAGCAGCACCCGGGACGTCAACTCGAGAGATACGCAGTATTTT.

The V call is TRBV4-1, the J call TRBJ2-5, with no clear D. Trimming removed 0 bases at V and 2 bases at J, with 10 bases between. Germline V lookup: CDR1 MGHRA, CDR2 YSYEKL. This CDR3 spans 15 amino acids. The CDR3 coding sequence is TGCGCCAGCAGCCAAGATAGGGTCTTACAAGAGACCCAGTACTTC. This translates into CASSQDRVLQETQYF.

V gene TRBV6-5 combines with J gene TRBJ2-7; TRBD2 matches 9 bases. The trim removed 0 bases at V and 5 bases at J, leaving 8 bases unmatched. CDR3 size: 16 residues. Germline lookup yields CDR1 MNHEY and CDR2 SVGAGI. As DNA, the CDR3 is TGTGCCAGCAGTTACTCGAGTAGCGGGAGAGTGAACGAGCAGTACTTC. It translates to CASSYSSSGRVNEQYF.

The CDR3 is CATNMGAGADEQYF. The CDR3 coding sequence is TGTGCCACCAACATGGGGGCAGGGGCGGACGAGCAGTACTTC. The J gene is TRBJ2-7, the V gene TRBV6-5, with D possibly matching TRBD1 (6 bases). Germline CDR1 reads MNHEY; CDR2 reads SVGAGI. Trimming removed 10 bases from V and 5 bases from J, with 21 bases in between. This CDR3 comprises 14 residues.

This sequence joins TRBV5-1 and TRBJ1-5; 7 bases align to TRBD1. Per the germline V gene, CDR1 is SGHRS and CDR2 is YFSETQ. The CDR3 has 15 residues. Trimming took 4 bases from V and 0 from J; bases not matched to a gene: 4. CDR3 protein: CASSPTGYSNQPQHF. The CDR3 DNA is TGCGCCAGCAGCCCGACAGGGTATAGCAATCAGCCCCAGCATTTT.

The rearrangement links TRBV10-3 to TRBJ2-3; a possible D gene is TRBD2 (5 bases). The V end was cut by 6 bases, the J end by 2 bases, with 9 bases between. The CDR3 is made up of 13 amino acids. CDR1 and CDR2 (germline): ENHRY, SYGVKD. Here the CDR3 reads CAISPGSTDTQYF. The CDR3 nucleotides read TGTGCCATCAGCCCGGGATCCACAGATACGCAGTATTTT.

The chain links TRBV28 to TRBJ1-1; D not certain. The V and J ends lost 5 bases and 4 bases respectively, with 11 bases between them. Germline assignment: CDR1 MDHEN and CDR2 SYDVKM. The CDR3 spans 13 residues. The CDR3 loop is CASSPPAGTEAFF. The CDR3 region has the DNA TGTGCCAGCAGTCCCCCAGCGGGCACTGAAGCTTTCTTT.

This chain joins TRBV5-1 and TRBJ1-1; tentatively, D is TRBD1 (6 bases). Trimming shortened V by 5 bases and J by 2 bases, and 16 bases separated the two germline ends. Germline CDR1 and CDR2: SGHRS and YFSETQ. This CDR3 has 15 amino acids. The CDR3 spells CASRARTADNTEAFF. The CDR3 DNA reads TGCGCCAGCAGGGCAAGGACAGCCGATAACACTGAAGCTTTCTTT. Full variable domain (outside the CDR3, taken from reference TRBV5-1 and TRBJ1-1): KAGVTQTPRYLIKTRGQQVTLSCSPISGHRSVSWYQQTPGQGLQFLFEYFSETQRNKGNFPGRFSGRQFSNSRSEMNVSTLELGDSALYLCASRARTADNTEAFFGQGTRLTVV.

The chain has TRBV11-3 and TRBJ2-7; no definite D call. Germline V lookup: CDR1 SGHNT, CDR2 YENEEA. This CDR3 contains 12 residues. Trimming removed 1 base at V and 6 bases at J, with 7 bases between. The CDR3 bases are TGTGCCAGCAGCTTAGGGGTCGGCGAGCAGTACTTC. Its protein is CASSLGVGEQYF. The whole variable domain, filled in from reference TRBV11-3 and TRBJ2-7, reads EAGVVQSPRYKIIEKKQPVAFWCNPISGHNTLYWYLQNLGQGPELLIRYENEEAVDDSQLPKDRFSAERLKGVDSTLKIQPAELGDSAVYLCASSLGVGEQYFGPGTRLTVT.

The table lists this clone with a few counts. The chain has TRBV14 and TRBJ1-1; D possibly corresponds to TRBD1 (5 bases). Germline CDR1 is SGHDN and CDR2 is FVKESK. Deletions cut 4 bases from V and 0 bases from J, with 9 bases between. This CDR3 is 14 amino acids long. CDR3 amino acids: CASSLPGMNTEAFF. CDR3 nucleotides: TGTGCCAGCAGCCTCCCAGGGATGAACACTGAAGCTTTCTTT.

The rearrangement joins TRBV5-4 to TRBJ2-1, with D possibly being TRBD1 (6 bases). The CDR3 contains 17 residues. Germline lookup yields CDR1 SGHNT and CDR2 YYREEE (reference sequence). Between the trimmed V and J ends, which lost 0 bases and 7 bases, there was a span of 20 bases. CDR3 nucleotide sequence: TGTGCCAGCAGCTTGGCACAGGGCTATGGTTGGACGAATGAGCAGTTCTTC. Translated: CASSLAQGYGWTNEQFF. Full variable domain (missing parts from reference TRBV5-4 and TRBJ2-1): ETGVTQSPTHLIKTRGQQVTLRCSSQSGHNTVSWYQQALGQGPQFIFQYYREEENGRGNFPPRFSGLQFPNYSSELNVNALELDDSALYLCASSLAQGYGWTNEQFFGPGTRLTVL.

The chain couples TRBV5-1 to TRBJ2-7, with TRBD2 matching over 13 bases. V lost 3 bases to trimming and J lost 2 bases; unmatched junction nucleotides: 2. The germline gives CDR1 SGHRS, CDR2 YFSETQ. The CDR3 runs 15 residues. The CDR3 reads CASSSGLAGAYEQYF. The CDR3 bases are TGCGCCAGCAGCTCCGGACTAGCGGGAGCCTACGAGCAGTACTTC.

The chain uses TRBV28 and TRBJ1-2, with a tentative D call TRBD1 (5 bases). This CDR3 is 13 amino acids long. The germline V gene encodes CDR1 MDHEN and CDR2 SYDVKM. Trimming removed 7 bases from V and 7 bases from J, with 16 bases in between. The DNA of the CDR3 is TGTGCCAGCACCCGTGGAGGGGTTGGTGGCTACACCTTC. This codes for CASTRGGVGGYTF.

The chain combines TRBV24-1 with TRBJ2-3; 10 bases fit TRBD2. Germline CDR1 is KGHDR and CDR2 is SFDVKD. With V trimmed by 6 bases and J by 1 base, 3 bases remained unmatched. This CDR3 spans 15 amino acids. The CDR3 coding sequence is TGTGCCACCAGTTATGGGACTAGCGGCACAGATACGCAGTATTTT. Translating gives CATSYGTSGTDTQYF.

This chain links TRBV11-3 with TRBJ2-3; TRBD1 matches at 10 bases. Germline V CDR1 and CDR2: SGHNT, YENEEA. The V segment lost 3 bases and the J segment 5 bases; nucleotides outside the gene matches: 5. The CDR3 has 15 residues. The chain's CDR3 is CASSLGQGRRDTQYF. CDR3 DNA: TGTGCCAGCAGCTTGGGACAGGGGAGGAGAGATACGCAGTATTTT.

J is TRBJ1-1 and V is TRBV15; D is ambiguous. Deletions cut 0 bases from V and 0 bases from J, with 8 bases between. Germline V gene sequence: CDR1 LNHNV, CDR2 YYDKDF (reference sequence). The CDR3 consists of 15 residues. The CDR3 sequence is CATSRDRGLNTEAFF. The CDR3 nucleotides read TGTGCCACCAGCAGAGATCGCGGGTTGAACACTGAAGCTTTCTTT.

V and J are TRBV10-3 and TRBJ2-3; 8 bases map to TRBD2. Germline CDR1 is ENHRY and CDR2 is SYGVKD. The CDR3 has 13 residues. The trim removed 9 bases at V and 1 base at J, leaving 3 bases unmatched. The CDR3 region is CAIGAGGTDTQYF. The CDR3 region has the DNA TGTGCCATAGGAGCGGGGGGCACAGATACGCAGTATTTT.

The V gene is TRBV7-2, the J gene TRBJ2-7, with 8 bases fitting TRBD1. Germline CDR1 is SGHTA and CDR2 is FQGNSA. The V segment lost 2 bases and the J segment 7 bases; nucleotides outside the gene matches: 7. This CDR3 comprises 14 residues. The CDR3 DNA reads as TGTGCCAGCAGCTTACCCGGACAGGGAACGGAGCAGTACTTC. Translation: CASSLPGQGTEQYF.

The chain employs TRBV5-1 and TRBJ2-1; 9 bases line up with TRBD2. Per germline, CDR1 SGHRS and CDR2 YFSETQ. V was pared by 1 base and J by 6 bases, with 5 bases of the junction left unmatched. The CDR3 runs to 15 residues. The CDR3 DNA follows: TGCGCCAGCAGCTTGCTTAGCGGGAGTGGCAATGAGCAGTTCTTC. Its translation is CASSLLSGSGNEQFF.